The 25 T cell receptor beta chains in this list originate from one sample, sequenced in a study of T cells in Graves' hyperthyroidism and ophthalmopathy. TCR beta CDR3 regions were amplified from RNA. TCR CDR3 underwent first-round RT-PCR with the HTBI primer set. TCRdb used MiXCR to reprocess the multiplex PCR reads, holding one entry per CDR3 protein. The sample lists 350,000 to 450,000 distinct CDR3 sequences, over 13% occurring once. The source material was blood. The receptors come from a man aged 45-60 years with Graves' ophthalmopathy.

Comment on this clonotype: One junction end does not reproduce the germline sequence, and a read error may be involved. The chain is built from TRBV6-2 or TRBV6-3 and TRBJ2-3; TRBD1 or TRBD2 may be the D gene (5 bases each). CDR1 and CDR2 (germline): MNHEY, SVGEGT. This CDR3 has 16 amino acids. CDR3 in amino acids: CASSARQTSSTGTQYF. The CDR3 bases are TGTGCCAGCAGTGCCCGACAGACATCTAGCACAGGTACGCAGTATTTT.

The chain joins TRBV7-9 to TRBJ1-4, with 7 bases lining up with TRBD1. CDR1 SEHNR and CDR2 FQNEAQ come from the germline V gene (reference sequence). The CDR3 covers 16 residues. V trimming: 2 bases; J trimming: 2 bases; junction bases outside the gene matches: 5. CDR3 residues: CASSLTPGGTNEKLFF. The CDR3 DNA is TGTGCCAGCAGCTTAACACCAGGGGGTACTAATGAAAAACTGTTTTTT.

This clonotype was observed at least ten times. The V gene is TRBV27, the J gene TRBJ2-3; 11 positions match TRBD2. The germline V gene has CDR1 MNHEY and CDR2 SMNVEV (reference sequence). The CDR3 is 14 residues long. Germline trimming cut 7 bases from V and 11 bases from J; bases unmatched to any gene: 11. The CDR3 DNA follows: TGTGCCAGCACTTCTAGCGGGAGGTCGGTCGAGCAGTATTTT. It yields the protein CASTSSGRSVEQYF.

This clonotype was seen ten or more times. The V call is TRBV30, the J call TRBJ1-6, with D hard to call. CDR1 and CDR2 (germline): GTSNPN, SVGIG (reference sequence). With 6 bases removed from V and 10 bases from J, the gap between germline ends came to 7 bases. This CDR3 region has 10 residues. CDR3 DNA sequence: TGTGCCTGCGGCCCGTCACCCCTCCACTTT. Protein: CACGPSPLHF.

This clonotype came up many times. V gene TRBV27 combines with J gene TRBJ2-1; 10 nucleotides align to TRBD2. With V trimmed by 6 bases and J by 1 base, 9 bases remained unmatched. This CDR3 comprises 17 residues. CDR1 is MNHEY and CDR2 is SMNVEV in the germline V gene (reference sequence). The CDR3 DNA follows: TGTGCCAGCAGCTCCCCTAAGACTAGCGGGTCCTACAATGAGCAGTTCTTC. Residues: CASSSPKTSGSYNEQFF.

In this sample, this clonotype turned up many times. This chain uses TRBV7-8 with TRBJ2-7, with TRBD2 matching over 7 bases. This CDR3 contains 19 residues. The germline V gene has CDR1 SGHVS and CDR2 FQNEAQ. The trim removed 1 base at V and 0 bases at J, leaving 15 bases unmatched. CDR3 region: CASSLDALAVWGGSYEQYF. In DNA, the CDR3 is TGTGCCAGCAGCTTAGACGCTCTAGCGGTCTGGGGGGGCTCCTACGAGCAGTACTTC.

This clonotype was recorded at least ten times. The CDR3 coding sequence is TGTGCCAGCAGTGAAGAAGGCGGGGCGGCATGGGATTACGAGCAGTACTTC. Encoded protein: CASSEEGGAAWDYEQYF. V usage is TRBV2 and J usage is TRBJ2-7, with D perhaps TRBD2 (6 bases). Germline values: CDR1 SNHLY, CDR2 FYNNEI. This CDR3 is 17 amino acids long. The V and J ends lost 1 base and 4 bases respectively, with 20 bases between them.

This clonotype appeared a few times. V is TRBV3-1 and J is TRBJ2-7, with D hard to call. The CDR3 sequence is 13 residues long. CDR1 is LGHDT and CDR2 is YNNKEL in the germline V gene (reference sequence). V was cut by 5 bases and J by 0 bases, with 8 bases left in between. The CDR3 coding sequence is TGTGCCAGCAGCGCTGACGCCTCCTACGAGCAGTACTTC. Its translation is CASSADASYEQYF.

This clonotype was observed many times. The chain has TRBV29-1 and TRBJ1-2, with 7 bases aligning to TRBD1. This CDR3 has 13 amino acids. V was clipped by 6 bases and J by 2 bases; unmatched bases: 6. The germline gives CDR1 SQVTM, CDR2 ANQGSEA. CDR3 residues: CSVHGTENYGYTF. The CDR3 DNA sequence: TGCAGCGTCCACGGGACAGAAAACTATGGCTACACCTTC. The complete variable domain, with remaining parts taken from reference TRBV29-1 and TRBJ1-2, reads SAVISQKPSRDICQRGTSLTIQCQVDSQVTMMFWYRQQPGQSLTLIATANQGSEATYESGFVIDKFPISRPNLTFSTLTVSNMSPEDSSIYLCSVHGTENYGYTFGSGTRLTVV.

This clonotype showed up just a few times. The CDR3 DNA reads TGTGCCAGCAGTTCACAGACAGAAACCTTTAGACAGGACTATGGCTACACCTTC. Its translation is CASSSQTETFRQDYGYTF. This chain uses TRBV28 with TRBJ1-2; perhaps TRBD1 as D (6 bases). V was cut by 4 bases and J by 3 bases, with 24 bases left in between. The CDR3 runs to 18 residues. Germline CDR1 MDHEN, CDR2 SYDVKM.

This clonotype has a handful of counts. The V and J genes are TRBV6-1 and TRBJ2-2; TRBD2 agrees at 14 bases. J was trimmed by 4 bases and V by 5 bases; bases with no gene match: 3. CDR3 length equals 16 residues. CDR1 and CDR2 (germline): MNHNS, SASEGT. The CDR3 is CASSRTSGRFTGELFF. The CDR3 nucleotides read TGTGCCAGCAGTAGGACTAGCGGGAGGTTCACCGGGGAGCTGTTTTTT.

V gene TRBV3-1 combines with J gene TRBJ2-7, with 13 bases lining up with TRBD2. The trim removed 4 bases at V and 6 bases at J, leaving 12 bases unmatched. This CDR3 spans 17 amino acids. The germline V gene has CDR1 LGHDT and CDR2 YNNKEL (reference sequence). This CDR3 reads CASSRRTSGSPPPEQYF. CDR3 DNA sequence: TGTGCCAGCAGCCGGAGGACTAGCGGGAGTCCCCCCCCCGAGCAGTACTTC.

A few counts support this clonotype. J is TRBJ2-2 and V is TRBV3-1; TRBD2 might be the D (7 bases). Germline V gene sequence: CDR1 LGHDT, CDR2 YNNKEL (reference sequence). Trimming stripped 4 bases from V and 5 bases from J, with 20 bases between. The CDR3 is made up of 17 amino acids. This CDR3 is CASSPTSPGRGTGELFF. The DNA of the CDR3 is TGTGCCAGCAGCCCAACCTCCCCGGGGAGGGGGACCGGGGAGCTGTTTTTT.

This chain joins TRBV7-9 and TRBJ2-1; 8 bases match TRBD2. Per germline, CDR1 SEHNR and CDR2 FQNEAQ (reference sequence). This CDR3 is 16 amino acids long. V lost 5 bases to trimming and J lost 7 bases; unmatched junction nucleotides: 13. CDR3 nucleotide sequence: TGTGCCAGCAGCCTAGGACCGGGAGGGAAAGGAAATGAGCAGTTCTTC. It encodes CASSLGPGGKGNEQFF.

The rearrangement uses TRBV20-1 and TRBJ1-6; D is ambiguous. Germline lookup yields CDR1 DFQATT and CDR2 SNEGSKA (reference sequence). This CDR3 has 13 amino acids. The V end was cut by 3 bases, the J end by 8 bases, with 11 bases between. Here the CDR3 reads CSASRDLDSPLHF. In DNA form, the CDR3 reads TGCAGTGCTAGTAGGGATTTGGATTCACCCCTCCACTTT.

The chain joins TRBV5-5 to TRBJ2-1; possibly TRBD1 for D (6 bases). This CDR3 has 14 amino acids. The germline V and J ends were trimmed by 2 bases and 4 bases, with 10 bases remaining between them. Germline lookup yields CDR1 SGHKS and CDR2 YYEKEE (reference sequence). CDR3: CASSFRDKYNEQFF. The CDR3 DNA reads TGTGCCAGCAGCTTCCGGGACAAATACAATGAGCAGTTCTTC.

This clonotype came up many times. For the CDR3, the DNA is TGTGCCAGTAGACCAACTGTAGATAGCAATCAGCCCCAGCATTTT. Translation gives CASRPTVDSNQPQHF. The V and J genes are TRBV19 and TRBJ1-5; no firm D call. The V end lost 6 bases, the J end lost 0 bases, and 12 bases lay between the germline ends. CDR3 length equals 15 residues. Germline assignment: CDR1 LNHDA and CDR2 SQIVND (reference sequence).

V is TRBV20-1 and J is TRBJ2-1, with D unclear. The CDR3 extends over 13 amino acids. CDR1 is DFQATT and CDR2 is SNEGSKA in the germline V gene (reference sequence). The germline V and J ends were trimmed by 3 bases and 4 bases, with 10 bases remaining between them. CDR3 nucleotides: TGCAGTGCTAGTAAGGGCCGATACAATGAGCAGTTCTTC. It is translated as CSASKGRYNEQFF.

In this sample, this clonotype turned up many times. This chain joins TRBV7-9 and TRBJ2-5, with 9 bases matching TRBD2. CDR3 size: 13 residues. Germline trimming cut 6 bases from V and 5 bases from J; bases unmatched to any gene: 4. Per the germline V gene, CDR1 is SEHNR and CDR2 is FQNEAQ (reference sequence). Here the CDR3 reads CASRKSGRETQYF. CDR3 in DNA: TGTGCCAGCAGAAAAAGCGGGAGGGAGACCCAGTACTTC.

This clonotype was recorded at least ten times. CDR3 protein: CASSTDRGHEQFF. The CDR3, as DNA: TGTGCCAGCAGCACGGACAGGGGCCATGAGCAGTTCTTC. The chain has TRBV11-3 and TRBJ2-1, with TRBD1 matching 9 bases. V gave up 5 bases and J gave up 8 bases; unmatched junction bases: 4. Germline loops: CDR1 SGHNT, CDR2 YENEEA. CDR3 length equals 13 residues.

The V call is TRBV5-6, the J call TRBJ1-1; maybe TRBD1 (5 bases). Trimming shortened V by 4 bases and J by 11 bases, and 21 bases separated the two germline ends. The V gene's germline CDR1 is SGHDT and CDR2 YYEEEE. This CDR3 region has 14 residues. In nucleotides, the CDR3 is TGTGCCAGCAGCCATTCCAACTCAGCTCGGGACGCTTTCTTT. The encoded protein is CASSHSNSARDAFF.

This clonotype was detected a few times. The DNA of the CDR3 is TGTGCCAGCAGTTTATCGGGGGGCCAGAGAGGGCAGTACTTC. Its protein product is CASSLSGGQRGQYF. This sequence joins TRBV27 and TRBJ2-7; D may match TRBD1 or TRBD2 (6 bases each). The CDR3 covers 14 residues. The V gene lost 0 bases and the J gene lost 9 bases, with 15 bases spanning the gap. In germline, CDR1 is MNHEY, CDR2 SMNVEV (reference sequence).

The J gene is TRBJ1-1, the V gene TRBV19; D might be TRBD1 (6 bases). V gave up 10 bases and J gave up 0 bases, with 12 bases separating them. The germline V gene encodes CDR1 LNHDA and CDR2 SQIVND (reference sequence). This CDR3 is 13 amino acids long. CDR3 loop: CATSGQLNTEAFF. In nucleotides, the CDR3 is TGTGCCACCTCCGGACAGCTGAACACTGAAGCTTTCTTT.

This clonotype was picked up a small number of times. V and J are TRBV6-2 or TRBV6-3 and TRBJ2-3; D gene unclear. The CDR3 consists of 16 residues. V dropped 2 bases and J dropped 6 bases, with 18 bases sitting between them. Germline CDR1 MNHEY, CDR2 SVGEGT. The CDR3 coding sequence is TGTGCCAGCAGTTACGAGAGGCCCCGGGTTGGTGATACGCAGTATTTT. Amino acids: CASSYERPRVGDTQYF.

Ten or more counts support this clonotype. The chain joins TRBV4-1 to TRBJ2-7, with TRBD2 matching over 8 bases. This CDR3 spans 15 amino acids. Germline lookup yields CDR1 MGHRA and CDR2 YSYEKL. Trimming at V came to 2 bases and at J to 3 bases, leaving 6 bases not matched to a gene. The CDR3: CASSQKDSGIYEQYF. The DNA of the CDR3 is TGCGCCAGCAGCCAAAAGGATAGCGGGATCTACGAGCAGTACTTC.